The present T cell receptor (beta chain) was sequenced within a study of cytomegalovirus exposure and HLA in healthy donors. Whole-study results and caveats: Some 16,000 TCR beta sequences were associated with HLA alleles at 0.05 false discovery rate in a later analysis. A later analysis reported that several of the most significant clusters appeared to be linked to common viral pathogens, among them Epstein-Barr virus.

CDR1 is SNHLY, CDR2 FYNNEI, per germline. This CDR3 spans 14 amino acids. After removal of 6 bases from V and 3 bases from J, the junction contained 7 bases not matched to a gene. The PCR contained 60 Vbeta and 13 Jbeta primers. Produced via immunoSEQ multiplex PCR; TCRdb's table is partial and in-frame only. Of more than 70,000 clones in the sample, about 73% were seen once. Details on this clone: The antigen is unknown.

The sample was PBMCs. This receptor was obtained from a woman aged 45-60 years in good health and CMV-seropositive. The chain uses TRBV2 and TRBJ1-1; TRBD1 aligns across 7 bases. The CDR3 nucleotides are TGTGCCAGCAGGGGAAACCAGGGGGACACTGAAGCTTTCTTT. This gives the protein CASRGNQGDTEAFF.